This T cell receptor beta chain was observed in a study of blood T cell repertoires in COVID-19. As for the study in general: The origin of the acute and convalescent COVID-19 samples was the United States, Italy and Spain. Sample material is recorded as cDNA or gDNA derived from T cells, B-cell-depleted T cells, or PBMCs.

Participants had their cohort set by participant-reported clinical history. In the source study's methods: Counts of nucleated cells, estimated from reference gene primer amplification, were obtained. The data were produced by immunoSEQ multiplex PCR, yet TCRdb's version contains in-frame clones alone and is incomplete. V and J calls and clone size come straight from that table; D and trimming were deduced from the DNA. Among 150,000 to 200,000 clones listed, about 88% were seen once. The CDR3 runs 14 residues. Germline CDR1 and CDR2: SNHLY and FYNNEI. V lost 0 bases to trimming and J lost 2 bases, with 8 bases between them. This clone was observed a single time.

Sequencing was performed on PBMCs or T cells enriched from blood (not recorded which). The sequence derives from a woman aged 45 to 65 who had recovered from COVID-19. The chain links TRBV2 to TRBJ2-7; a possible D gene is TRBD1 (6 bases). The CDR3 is CASSEARTAYEQYF. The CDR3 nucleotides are TGTGCCAGCAGTGAAGCCCGGACAGCCTACGAGCAGTACTTC. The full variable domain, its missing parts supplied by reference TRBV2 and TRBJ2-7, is EPEVTQTPSHQVTQMGQEVILRCVPISNHLYFYWYRQILGQKVEFLVSFYNNEISEKSEIFDDQFSVERPDGSNFTLKIRSTKLEDSAMYFCASSEARTAYEQYFGPGTRLTVT.